A selection of T cell receptor beta chains follows, all from one sample in a study of T cell responses to AZD1222 COVID-19 vaccine. Only in-frame clones appear in the TCRdb table, and some are missing; sequencing was by immunoSEQ multiplex PCR. The table shows some 150,000 clones, with about 85% occurring only once. The sample was peripheral blood, taken after recovery from COVID-19. The source of these receptors is an adult who had recovered from COVID-19. CDR3s include the opening cysteine and the closing phenylalanine or tryptophan. Fields, in order: V gene, J gene, D gene, clone size, CDR3 protein, CDR3 DNA. The D gene is left open where the match is weak. Size is omitted from some rows. Given values are once, few, many or a class for expanded clones.

v_call: TRBV6-2/TRBV6-3; j_call: TRBJ1-5; d_call: -; clone_size: -; cdr3_aa: CASSYSPWYQPQHF; cdr3_nt: TGTGCCAGCAGTTACTCGCCTTGGTATCAGCCCCAGCATTTT
v_call: TRBV9; j_call: TRBJ1-5; d_call: -; clone_size: -; cdr3_aa: CASSVGTDQPQHF; cdr3_nt: TGTGCCAGCAGCGTAGGGACAGATCAGCCCCAGCATTTT
v_call: TRBV29-1; j_call: TRBJ2-5; d_call: -; clone_size: once; cdr3_aa: CSVEGAAGQIYF; cdr3_nt: TGCAGCGTTGAGGGTGCGGCGGGACAGATTTACTTC
v_call: TRBV7-3; j_call: TRBJ2-1; d_call: TRBD1; clone_size: -; cdr3_aa: CATTRDSSYNEQFF; cdr3_nt: TGTGCCACCACCCGGGACAGCTCCTACAATGAGCAGTTCTTC
v_call: TRBV10-3; j_call: TRBJ2-3; d_call: -; clone_size: -; cdr3_aa: CATNNDASTDTQYF; cdr3_nt: TGTGCCACGAACAACGATGCTAGCACAGATACGCAGTATTTT
v_call: TRBV7-2; j_call: TRBJ1-6; d_call: TRBD1; clone_size: -; cdr3_aa: CASSDRVNGPLHF; cdr3_nt: TGTGCCAGCAGTGACAGGGTAAACGGACCCCTCCACTTT
v_call: TRBV10-2; j_call: TRBJ1-1; d_call: -; clone_size: -; cdr3_aa: CASSEAGNTEAFF; cdr3_nt: TGCGCCAGCAGTGAAGCGGGGAACACTGAAGCTTTCTTT
v_call: TRBV27; j_call: TRBJ2-1; d_call: -; clone_size: once; cdr3_aa: CASSLSGTEQFF; cdr3_nt: TGTGCCAGCAGTTTATCGGGGACAGAGCAGTTCTTC
v_call: TRBV7-8; j_call: TRBJ2-1; d_call: TRBD2; clone_size: -; cdr3_aa: CASSPGLAGANSWNEQFF; cdr3_nt: TGTGCCAGCAGCCCGGGACTAGCGGGAGCTAACTCATGGAATGAGCAGTTCTTC
v_call: TRBV5-1; j_call: TRBJ1-2; d_call: -; clone_size: -; cdr3_aa: CASRWDQDYGYTF; cdr3_nt: TGCGCCAGCAGGTGGGATCAGGACTATGGCTACACCTTC
v_call: TRBV20-1; j_call: TRBJ1-5; d_call: TRBD1; clone_size: -; cdr3_aa: CSASTLGQGEDQPQHF; cdr3_nt: TGCAGTGCTAGTACCCTGGGACAGGGGGAAGATCAGCCCCAGCATTTT
v_call: TRBV18; j_call: TRBJ1-5; d_call: -; clone_size: -; cdr3_aa: CASSPPNNQPQHF; cdr3_nt: TGTGCCAGCTCACCACCGAACAATCAGCCCCAGCATTTT
v_call: TRBV11-2; j_call: TRBJ1-1; d_call: -; clone_size: -; cdr3_aa: CASSLDGGNTEAFF; cdr3_nt: TGTGCCAGCAGCTTAGATGGCGGGAACACTGAAGCTTTCTTT
v_call: TRBV7-8; j_call: TRBJ2-7; d_call: -; clone_size: -; cdr3_aa: CASRDTNSYEQYF; cdr3_nt: TGTGCCAGCAGGGACACCAACTCCTACGAGCAGTACTTC
v_call: TRBV2; j_call: TRBJ2-7; d_call: -; clone_size: -; cdr3_aa: CASSELRTVSYEQYF; cdr3_nt: TGTGCCAGCAGTGAACTCCGGACAGTCTCCTACGAGCAGTACTTC
v_call: TRBV14; j_call: TRBJ1-3; d_call: -; clone_size: -; cdr3_aa: CASSQDIGQRAGNTIYF; cdr3_nt: TGTGCCAGCAGCCAAGATATAGGACAGAGAGCTGGAAACACCATATATTTT
v_call: TRBV7-6; j_call: TRBJ1-3; d_call: TRBD1; clone_size: -; cdr3_aa: CASSQPGQGISGNTIYF; cdr3_nt: TGTGCCAGCAGCCAGCCGGGACAGGGGATCTCTGGAAACACCATATATTTT
v_call: TRBV7-8; j_call: TRBJ1-1; d_call: -; clone_size: -; cdr3_aa: CASSPERWGEGNEAFF; cdr3_nt: TGTGCCAGCAGTCCCGAACGCTGGGGGGAGGGTAACGAAGCTTTCTTT
v_call: TRBV14; j_call: TRBJ1-6; d_call: -; clone_size: few; cdr3_aa: CASSQVIGDSSPLHF; cdr3_nt: TGTGCCAGCAGCCAAGTTATAGGCGACAGTTCACCCCTCCACTTT
v_call: TRBV4-3; j_call: TRBJ1-1; d_call: -; clone_size: -; cdr3_aa: CASSQGSGRNTEAFF; cdr3_nt: TGCGCCAGCAGCCAAGGGTCAGGGAGGAACACTGAAGCTTTCTTT
v_call: TRBV19; j_call: TRBJ2-5; d_call: -; clone_size: -; cdr3_aa: CAVSPGGSKYQETQYF; cdr3_nt: TGTGCCGTAAGCCCTGGAGGGTCTAAGTACCAAGAGACCCAGTACTTC
v_call: TRBV18; j_call: TRBJ2-2; d_call: TRBD1; clone_size: -; cdr3_aa: CASSTRTGTGPNTGELFF; cdr3_nt: TGTGCCAGCTCAACCCGCACCGGGACAGGGCCGAACACCGGGGAGCTGTTTTTT
v_call: TRBV7-9; j_call: TRBJ1-4; d_call: -; clone_size: -; cdr3_aa: CASSLAVRGNEKLFF; cdr3_nt: TGTGCCAGCAGCTTAGCAGTAAGGGGGAATGAAAAACTGTTTTTT
v_call: TRBV9; j_call: TRBJ2-1; d_call: -; clone_size: -; cdr3_aa: CASSAGALGNEQFF; cdr3_nt: TGTGCCAGCAGCGCCGGGGCCCTTGGCAATGAGCAGTTCTTC
v_call: TRBV29-1; j_call: TRBJ2-3; d_call: -; clone_size: -; cdr3_aa: CSVEAASTDTQYF; cdr3_nt: TGCAGCGTTGAGGCCGCTAGCACAGATACGCAGTATTTT
v_call: TRBV28; j_call: TRBJ1-3; d_call: TRBD1; clone_size: -; cdr3_aa: CASSLRGTGAGNTIYF; cdr3_nt: TGTGCCAGCAGTTTAAGGGGGACAGGGGCTGGAAACACCATATATTTT
v_call: TRBV7-2; j_call: TRBJ1-4; d_call: TRBD1; clone_size: -; cdr3_aa: CASSLVTGANEKLFF; cdr3_nt: TGTGCCAGCAGCTTAGTCACAGGGGCTAATGAAAAACTGTTTTTT
v_call: TRBV19; j_call: TRBJ2-1; d_call: -; clone_size: -; cdr3_aa: CASNMDRDNEQFF; cdr3_nt: TGTGCCAGTAACATGGACAGAGACAATGAGCAGTTCTTC
v_call: TRBV10-1; j_call: TRBJ2-7; d_call: TRBD1; clone_size: -; cdr3_aa: CASGPRGGQGVHEQYF; cdr3_nt: TGCGCCAGCGGTCCCAGGGGGGGACAGGGTGTCCACGAGCAGTACTTC
v_call: TRBV27; j_call: TRBJ2-1; d_call: -; clone_size: -; cdr3_aa: CASIPLGSHNEQFF; cdr3_nt: TGTGCCAGCATCCCTTTGGGAAGTCACAATGAGCAGTTCTTC
v_call: TRBV27; j_call: TRBJ2-7; d_call: -; clone_size: -; cdr3_aa: CASSTPYEQYF; cdr3_nt: TGTGCCAGCAGTACCCCCTACGAGCAGTACTTC
v_call: TRBV23-1; j_call: TRBJ2-1; d_call: -; clone_size: -; cdr3_aa: CASSSPPWRGNNEQFF; cdr3_nt: TGCGCCAGCAGTTCCCCCCCATGGAGGGGGAACAATGAGCAGTTCTTC
v_call: TRBV7-2; j_call: TRBJ1-5; d_call: -; clone_size: -; cdr3_aa: CASSSGPNQPQHF; cdr3_nt: TGTGCCAGCAGCTCAGGGCCGAATCAGCCCCAGCATTTT
v_call: TRBV18; j_call: TRBJ2-5; d_call: TRBD1; clone_size: -; cdr3_aa: CASSPPQGGQETQYF; cdr3_nt: TGTGCCAGCTCACCACCACAGGGGGGTCAAGAGACCCAGTACTTC
v_call: TRBV2; j_call: TRBJ2-7; d_call: TRBD2; clone_size: once; cdr3_aa: CASTPRASGFPPSNEQYF; cdr3_nt: TGTGCCAGCACCCCAAGGGCTAGCGGGTTTCCCCCCTCGAACGAGCAGTACTTC
v_call: TRBV7-8; j_call: TRBJ1-5; d_call: -; clone_size: -; cdr3_aa: CASSLAGNRNQPQHF; cdr3_nt: TGTGCCAGCAGCTTAGCGGGGAATCGCAATCAGCCCCAGCATTTT
v_call: TRBV7-9; j_call: TRBJ2-2; d_call: -; clone_size: -; cdr3_aa: CASSPPAGGPGELFF; cdr3_nt: TGTGCCAGCAGCCCTCCGGCAGGGGGGCCCGGGGAGCTGTTTTTT
v_call: TRBV6-1; j_call: TRBJ2-7; d_call: -; clone_size: -; cdr3_aa: CASSEPVGFPYEQYF; cdr3_nt: TGTGCCAGCAGTGAACCGGTGGGCTTCCCCTACGAGCAGTACTTC
v_call: TRBV27; j_call: TRBJ2-7; d_call: -; clone_size: few; cdr3_aa: CASSRPGRDTYEQYF; cdr3_nt: TGTGCCAGCAGTAGGCCCGGGCGGGATACCTACGAGCAGTACTTC
v_call: TRBV6-2/TRBV6-3; j_call: TRBJ1-5; d_call: -; clone_size: once; cdr3_aa: CASSPYRATGNQPQHF; cdr3_nt: TGTGCCAGCAGTCCGTACAGGGCAACCGGGAATCAGCCCCAGCATTTT
v_call: TRBV11-2; j_call: TRBJ1-1; d_call: -; clone_size: -; cdr3_aa: CASSKVLGGNTEAFF; cdr3_nt: TGTGCCAGCAGCAAAGTACTGGGGGGGAACACTGAAGCTTTCTTT
v_call: TRBV27; j_call: TRBJ1-2; d_call: -; clone_size: -; cdr3_aa: CASSPRASLYGYTF; cdr3_nt: TGTGCCAGCAGTCCCCGGGCCAGTCTCTATGGCTACACCTTC
v_call: TRBV7-2; j_call: TRBJ1-2; d_call: -; clone_size: -; cdr3_aa: CASSATGFYGYTF; cdr3_nt: TGTGCCAGCAGCGCAACGGGGTTTTATGGCTACACCTTC
v_call: TRBV6-6; j_call: TRBJ1-5; d_call: -; clone_size: -; cdr3_aa: CASTDILSGQPQHF; cdr3_nt: TGTGCCAGCACTGACATTCTTAGCGGGCAGCCCCAGCATTTT
v_call: TRBV2; j_call: TRBJ1-1; d_call: TRBD1; clone_size: few; cdr3_aa: CASRDRERAEAFF; cdr3_nt: TGTGCCAGCAGAGACAGGGAGAGGGCTGAAGCTTTCTTT
v_call: TRBV9; j_call: TRBJ1-4; d_call: -; clone_size: -; cdr3_aa: CASSPTGLGEKLFF; cdr3_nt: TGTGCCAGCAGCCCTACAGGGTTGGGCGAAAAACTGTTTTTT
v_call: TRBV7-3; j_call: TRBJ2-3; d_call: TRBD2; clone_size: few; cdr3_aa: CASSPAGEGGSQYF; cdr3_nt: TGTGCCAGCAGCCCAGCGGGGGAAGGGGGATCGCAGTATTTT
v_call: TRBV19; j_call: TRBJ1-1; d_call: -; clone_size: once; cdr3_aa: CASSVRGGEAFF; cdr3_nt: TGTGCCAGTAGTGTTAGAGGGGGTGAAGCTTTCTTT
v_call: TRBV4-1; j_call: TRBJ2-1; d_call: -; clone_size: -; cdr3_aa: CASSQEGGGSSYNEQFF; cdr3_nt: TGCGCCAGCAGCCAAGAGGGAGGCGGAAGCTCCTACAATGAGCAGTTCTTC
v_call: TRBV2; j_call: TRBJ2-5; d_call: -; clone_size: -; cdr3_aa: CASSRTGTKQETQYF; cdr3_nt: TGTGCCAGCAGCCGGACCGGGACAAAACAAGAGACCCAGTACTTC
v_call: TRBV12-3/TRBV12-4; j_call: TRBJ1-1; d_call: TRBD1; clone_size: -; cdr3_aa: CASITTGGTEAFF; cdr3_nt: TGTGCCAGCATTACCACAGGGGGCACTGAAGCTTTCTTT
v_call: TRBV9; j_call: TRBJ2-5; d_call: -; clone_size: -; cdr3_aa: CASSVEGERMETQYF; cdr3_nt: TGTGCCAGCAGCGTAGAGGGGGAGAGGATGGAGACCCAGTACTTC
v_call: TRBV9; j_call: TRBJ2-1; d_call: -; clone_size: -; cdr3_aa: CASSVDLRGGSYNEQFF; cdr3_nt: TGTGCCAGCAGCGTAGACCTTCGTGGGGGGTCCTACAATGAGCAGTTCTTC